The next 16 T cell receptor beta chains were all read from a single sample in a study of blood T cell repertoires in COVID-19. TCRdb keeps only in-frame clones here, not all; method: immunoSEQ multiplex PCR. The sample includes roughly 83,000 clones, 86% of them seen just once. The specimen was peripheral blood. The receptors were gathered from a man between 45 and 60 years old with active COVID-19.

The chain carries TRBV10-3 and TRBJ1-1; D remains unclear. Germline V gene data show CDR1 as ENHRY and CDR2 as SYGVKD. The length of the CDR3 is 15 residues. V lost 0 bases, J lost 4 bases, and 12 bases lay in between. This CDR3 is CAISESPASGTEAFF. The DNA for the CDR3 is TGTGCCATCAGTGAGTCTCCAGCATCGGGCACTGAAGCTTTCTTT.

The chain carries TRBV30 and TRBJ2-2; D remains ambiguous. This CDR3 has 12 amino acids. Germline V gene data show CDR1 as GTSNPN and CDR2 as SVGIG (reference sequence). Deletions cut 2 bases from V and 3 bases from J, with 4 bases between. DNA for the CDR3: TGTGCCTGGAGTTCGGACACCGGGGAGCTGTTTTTT. This sequence encodes CAWSSDTGELFF.

This chain connects TRBV11-3 to TRBJ2-3, with 8 bases identical to TRBD2. CDR1 is SGHNT and CDR2 is YENEEA in the germline V gene. The V and J ends lost 5 bases and 0 bases, in that order; junction bases with no gene match: 10. This CDR3 spans 17 amino acids. For the CDR3, the DNA is TGTGCCAGCAGCCCCACCCCCGGGGGGGGTAGCACAGATACGCAGTATTTT. It is translated as CASSPTPGGGSTDTQYF.

This clone was recorded only once. V usage is TRBV5-8 and J usage is TRBJ2-1; D gene uncertain. The germline CDR1 and CDR2 sequences are SGHTS and YDEGEE. The V end was cut by 1 base, the J end by 0 bases, with 8 bases between. CDR3 length: 15 amino acids. CDR3 coding DNA: TGTGCCAGCAGCTTGCGAGCCACCTCCTACAATGAGCAGTTCTTC. As protein: CASSLRATSYNEQFF.

The chain joins TRBV2 to TRBJ2-4; TRBD2 matches 8 bases. The V gene end was trimmed by 7 bases and the J gene end by 1 base; junction bases not matched to a gene: 9. The CDR3 is 16 residues long. Germline CDR1 SNHLY, CDR2 FYNNEI. The DNA of the CDR3 is TGTGCCAGCACCTCCGGGAGGGGTAAGGCCAAAAACATTCAGTACTTC. As protein: CASTSGRGKAKNIQYF.

V and J are TRBV5-4 and TRBJ1-1, with D perhaps matching TRBD1 (5 bases). This CDR3 contains 13 residues. The V and J ends lost 7 bases and 11 bases respectively, with 21 bases between them. Germline CDR1 SGHNT, CDR2 YYREEE (reference sequence). The CDR3 reads CASSPRGTERAFF. CDR3 DNA sequence: TGTGCCAGCTCCCCTAGGGGCACTGAGAGGGCTTTCTTT. The full variable domain, with the rest looked up from reference TRBV5-4 and TRBJ1-1, is ETGVTQSPTHLIKTRGQQVTLRCSSQSGHNTVSWYQQALGQGPQFIFQYYREEENGRGNFPPRFSGLQFPNYSSELNVNALELDDSALYLCASSPRGTERAFFGQGTRLTVV.

Here the CDR3 DNA reads TGTGCCAGCAGCCCGTCCCTAGGTGATCAGCCCCAGCATTTT. As protein: CASSPSLGDQPQHF. This rearrangement joins TRBV3-1 (or the pseudogene TRBV3-2) to TRBJ1-5; no reliable D call. The CDR3 sequence is 14 residues long. Germline V gives CDR1 LGHDT, CDR2 YNNKEL (reference sequence). V lost 4 bases to trimming and J lost 5 bases, with 12 bases between them.

The chain couples TRBV7-2 to TRBJ2-7, with 8 bases lining up with TRBD1. J was trimmed by 2 bases and V by 5 bases; bases with no gene match: 8. CDR1 and CDR2 from the germline V gene are SGHTA and FQGNSA. CDR3 length equals 15 residues. The CDR3 is CASSPRQGKAYEQYF. CDR3 coding DNA: TGTGCCAGCAGCCCCCGACAGGGGAAAGCCTACGAGCAGTACTTC.

The rearrangement uses TRBV27 and TRBJ1-2; tentatively, D is TRBD1 (5 bases). The V end lost 5 bases, the J end lost 7 bases, and 20 bases lay between the germline ends. The germline CDR1 and CDR2 sequences are MNHEY and SMNVEV (reference sequence). CDR3 length: 15 amino acids. The CDR3 loop reads CASSGFQGGFLGYTF. For the CDR3, the DNA is TGTGCCAGCAGTGGCTTTCAGGGCGGTTTCCTTGGCTACACCTTC.

V gene TRBV4-1 combines with J gene TRBJ2-1, with D unclear. The V gene's germline CDR1 is MGHRA and CDR2 YSYEKL. V was trimmed by 5 bases and J by 3 bases, leaving 14 bases between them. The CDR3 is made up of 15 amino acids. The CDR3 here is CASSIFGLVYNEQFF. The CDR3 DNA sequence: TGCGCCAGCAGCATATTCGGTCTAGTCTACAATGAGCAGTTCTTC.

The chain combines TRBV7-9 with TRBJ1-4; D is perhaps TRBD1 (5 bases). Germline V lookup: CDR1 SEHNR, CDR2 FQNEAQ (reference sequence). CDR3 size: 18 residues. V was shortened by 1 base and J by 6 bases, with 21 bases between the two germline ends. The CDR3 coding sequence is TGTGCCAGCAGCTTAGGAGCCTTGAAGGGGCGCAGGGATGAAAAACTGTTTTTT. Translated, it gives CASSLGALKGRRDEKLFF.

The rearrangement links TRBV5-6 to TRBJ2-2, with 12 bases aligning to TRBD1. Germline V lookup: CDR1 SGHDT, CDR2 YYEEEE. This CDR3 has 16 residues. V lost 4 bases and J lost 7; bases outside the gene matches: 8. The CDR3 protein is CASSARDRGRGGELFF. The CDR3 nucleotides read TGTGCCAGCAGCGCGCGGGACAGGGGGCGAGGCGGGGAGCTGTTTTTT.

V gene TRBV6-5 combines with J gene TRBJ2-7; 7 bases match TRBD1. J gave up 2 bases and V 0 bases, and 4 bases lay outside the gene matches. Germline V gives CDR1 MNHEY, CDR2 SVGAGI. The CDR3 loop spans 15 amino acids. Here the CDR3 DNA reads TGTGCCAGCAGTTACTCGAAGGGACAGACCTACGAGCAGTACTTC. This gives the protein CASSYSKGQTYEQYF.

The chain combines TRBV11-2 with TRBJ2-5, with 8 positions matching TRBD2. Germline CDR1 and CDR2: SGHAT and FQNNGV. The CDR3 length is 15 residues. V shed 2 bases, J shed 5 bases, and the junction held 7 bases outside the gene matches. CDR3 DNA: TGTGCCAGCAGCTTATTTACGGGGGGGAGTGAGACCCAGTACTTC. Its translation is CASSLFTGGSETQYF.

V and J are TRBV3-1 (or the pseudogene TRBV3-2) and TRBJ1-5, with 9 bases matching TRBD1. V shed 2 bases, J shed 7 bases, and the junction held 6 bases outside the gene matches. This CDR3 has 15 amino acids. The germline gives CDR1 LGHDT, CDR2 YNNKEL (reference sequence). The CDR3 reads CASSQPGQGNQPQHF. The DNA of the CDR3 is TGTGCCAGCAGCCAACCGGGACAGGGAAACCAGCCCCAGCATTTT.

The chain is built from TRBV7-2 and TRBJ2-2; D is unclear. CDR1 and CDR2 (germline): SGHTA, FQGNSA. The CDR3 spans 14 residues. V lost 5 bases to trimming and J lost 4 bases, with 11 bases between them. CDR3 region: CASSHSPFTGELFF. In DNA form, the CDR3 reads TGTGCCAGCAGCCACTCCCCCTTCACCGGGGAGCTGTTTTTT.